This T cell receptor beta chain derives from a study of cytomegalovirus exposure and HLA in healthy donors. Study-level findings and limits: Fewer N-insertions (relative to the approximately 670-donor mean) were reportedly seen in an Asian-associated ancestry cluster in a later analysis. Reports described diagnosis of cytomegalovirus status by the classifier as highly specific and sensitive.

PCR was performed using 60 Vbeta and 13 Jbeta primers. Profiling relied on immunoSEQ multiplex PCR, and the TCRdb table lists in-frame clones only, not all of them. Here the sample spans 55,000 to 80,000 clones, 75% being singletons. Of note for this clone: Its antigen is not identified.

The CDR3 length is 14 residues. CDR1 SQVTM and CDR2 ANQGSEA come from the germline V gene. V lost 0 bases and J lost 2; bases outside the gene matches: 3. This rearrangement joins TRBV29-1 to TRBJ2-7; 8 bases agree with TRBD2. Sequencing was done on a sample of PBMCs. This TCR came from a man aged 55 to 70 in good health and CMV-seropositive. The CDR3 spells CSVEDRTSPYEQYF. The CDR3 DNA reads TGCAGCGTTGAAGATCGGACTAGCCCCTACGAGCAGTACTTC.